This paragraph reports one T cell receptor (beta chain). Its matching antigen is unknown. One junction end does not reproduce the germline sequence, and a read error may be involved. The source of the sample is a study of tumor and adjacent non-tumor tissue in lung cancer. This sample's RNA came from whole unsorted tissue. More than 3 cm separated this lung sample from the edge of the tumor. Donors were chemotherapy-naive, newly diagnosed lung cancer surgical patients in China, August–late 2014. The CDR3 runs to 16 residues. Germline assignment: CDR1 LGHNA and CDR2 YNFKEQ. A modified ARM-PCR protocol with three rounds of nested PCR amplified TCRbeta. TCRdb fed the multiplex PCR reads into MiXCR, producing one record per CDR3 protein. The repertoire includes approximately 90,000 distinct CDR3 sequences, more than 75% of them detected once, and 21% sits in the top ten. General study points: Patients with more diverse tumor TCRs had worse survival.

The sequencing sample was made of distant non-tumor lung tissue. The chain carries TRBV4-2 and TRBJ2-1; D remains unclear. The receptor was isolated from a woman between 45 and 60 years old with non-small cell lung cancer. CDR3 coding DNA: TGTGCCATCAGCCAAGGTTTAGTGGAATACAATAATGGGCAGTTCTTC. This codes for CAISQGLVEYNNGQFF.